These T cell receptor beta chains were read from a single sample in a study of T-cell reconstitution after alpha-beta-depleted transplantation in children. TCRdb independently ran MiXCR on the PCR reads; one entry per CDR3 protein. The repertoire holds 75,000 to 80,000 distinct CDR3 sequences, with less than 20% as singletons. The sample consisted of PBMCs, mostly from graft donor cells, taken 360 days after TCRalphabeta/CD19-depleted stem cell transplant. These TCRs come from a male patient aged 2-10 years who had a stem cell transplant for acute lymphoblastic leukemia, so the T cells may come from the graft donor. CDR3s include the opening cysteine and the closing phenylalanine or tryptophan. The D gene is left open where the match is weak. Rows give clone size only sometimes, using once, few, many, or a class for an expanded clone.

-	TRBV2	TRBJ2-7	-	TGTGCCAGCAGTGACGGAGGAGGGGGCCACGAGCAGTACTTC	CASSDGGGGHEQYF
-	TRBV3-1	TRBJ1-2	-	TGTGCCAGCAGCCAAGCTTTCAGTGGCTACACCTTC	CASSQAFSGYTF
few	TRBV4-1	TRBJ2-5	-	TGCGCCAGCAGCCAAGCCGGGATTTCGTACCAAGAGACCCAGTACTTC	CASSQAGISYQETQYF
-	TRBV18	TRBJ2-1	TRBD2	TGTGCCAGCTCCAAAACCTCGATAGCGGGAGGGCCTTATGAGCAGTTCTTC	CASSKTSIAGGPYEQFF
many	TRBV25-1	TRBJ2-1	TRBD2	TGTGCCAGCAGCCCAGCGGGAGGGGGTTACAATGAGCAGTTCTTC	CASSPAGGGYNEQFF
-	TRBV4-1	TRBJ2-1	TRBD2	TGCGCCAGCAGCCAAGATCGAAGTAGCGGGAACCACAATGAGCAGTTCTTC	CASSQDRSSGNHNEQFF
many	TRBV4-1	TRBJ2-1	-	TGCGCCAGCAGCCAAGATACAGGACCCTACAATGAGCAGTTCTTC	CASSQDTGPYNEQFF
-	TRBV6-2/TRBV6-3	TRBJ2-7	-	TGTGCCAGCAGTTACCAGGCTAACTACGAGCAGTACTTC	CASSYQANYEQYF
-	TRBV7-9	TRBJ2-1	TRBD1	TGTGCCAGCAGCCCAGGGGGACATTTATCCTACAATGAGCAGTTCTTC	CASSPGGHLSYNEQFF
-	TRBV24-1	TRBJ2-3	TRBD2	TGTGCCACCAGTGATTTGACTAGCGGGACGACAGATACGCAGTATTTT	CATSDLTSGTTDTQYF
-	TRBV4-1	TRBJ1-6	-	TGCGCCAGCAGCCGATCCGGGACCTCCATAAATTCACCCCTCCACTTT	CASSRSGTSINSPLHF
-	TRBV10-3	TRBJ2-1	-	TGTGCCATCAGTGAACTCTACAATGAGCAGTTCTTC	CAISELYNEQFF
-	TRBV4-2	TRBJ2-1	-	TGTGCCAGCAGCCAAGGACTAGACTACAATGAGCAGTTCTTC	CASSQGLDYNEQFF
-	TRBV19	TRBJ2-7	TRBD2	TGTGCCAGTAGACCAACTAGCGGGAGGACCTACGAGCAGTACTTC	CASRPTSGRTYEQYF
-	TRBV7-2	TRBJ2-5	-	TGTGCCAGCAGCTTCAATTGGGGGGCCGGGGAGACCCAGTACTTC	CASSFNWGAGETQYF
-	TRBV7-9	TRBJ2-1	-	TGTGCCAGCAGCTTAAGAATGCTCTCCTACAATGAGCAGTTCTTC	CASSLRMLSYNEQFF
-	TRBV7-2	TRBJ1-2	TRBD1	TGTGCCAGCAGCTTAAGGGACAGGGGATTTAACTATGGCTACACCTTC	CASSLRDRGFNYGYTF
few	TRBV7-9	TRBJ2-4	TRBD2	TGTGCCAGCAGCTTCCCTAGCGGGGGCAAAAACATTCAGTACTTC	CASSFPSGGKNIQYF
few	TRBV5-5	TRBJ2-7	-	TGTGCCAGCAGCTTGTATCTATTCTCCTACGAGCAGTACTTC	CASSLYLFSYEQYF
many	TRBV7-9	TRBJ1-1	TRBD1	TGTGCCAGCAGCGTGACAGGGGGGGTCACTGAAGCTTTCTTT	CASSVTGGVTEAFF
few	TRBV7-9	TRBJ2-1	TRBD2	TGTGCCAGCAGCTTAAGTGGGATACTAGCGTACAATGAGCAGTTCTTC	CASSLSGILAYNEQFF
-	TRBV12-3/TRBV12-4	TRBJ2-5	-	TGTGCCAGCACCGTAGGAGGGGAGACCCAGTACTTC	CASTVGGETQYF